This T cell receptor beta chain was sequenced during a study of regulatory T cells in long-lasting Graves disease. As for this clonotype: The antigen is undetermined.

There are 16 residues in the CDR3. V shed 3 bases and J 2 bases; nucleotides not matched to a gene: 3. The germline V gene encodes CDR1 LNHDA and CDR2 SQIVND (reference sequence). General study points: Persistent disease showed a preference for TRBV28, TRBJ1-2 and TRBJ2-5. Persistent Graves' patients had lower TCR diversity than newly diagnosed ones.

Assembly of TCR beta libraries relied on iRepertoire HTBI primers together with Arm-PCR of CDR3 regions. Using its own MiXCR run on the multiplex PCR reads, TCRdb lists one record per CDR3 protein. The table includes hundreds of thousands of distinct CDR3 sequences, 14% to 15% detected once. Time point specified: newly diagnosed GD, antithyroid drugs for less than 3 months. Extracted RNA from PBMCs served as the source of the TCR library. The same data also contributed to another study, on T cells in Graves' hyperthyroidism and ophthalmopathy. That report adds: In the first-round RT-PCR of the TCR CDR3, the HTBI primer set was used.

The rearrangement joins TRBV19 to TRBJ1-5; 11 bases align to TRBD1. Sequencing was performed on peripheral blood mononuclear cells (PBMCs), taken at new diagnosis, from a patient treated with antithyroid drugs. The TCR sequence derives from a woman aged 40 to 55 with Graves disease. The CDR3 DNA follows: TGTGCCAGTAGTATCCGGACAGGGGGCGGCAATCAGCCCCAGCATTTT. Its protein product is CASSIRTGGGNQPQHF.